Included here is one T cell receptor beta chain sequence, with context. No antigen is known for it. No much larger clone exists at a distance of one base, and base qualities are not known. The CDR3 holds 14 amino acids from the cysteine to the phenylalanine. The read is trimmed to its CDR3 DNA, 42 bases read in frame from base 1. CDR1 and CDR2 are drawn from the germline V gene (reference sequence): SEHNR, FQNEAQ. Cut back by 5 bases and 1 base, the V and J ends lie 11 bases apart. For the CD8 naive samples, CD45RO-negative cells were positively selected for CCR7, yielding a CD45RA+CCR7+ population from which TemRA cells were excluded. The donors were healthy, HIV-negative adults who had no recently reported acute infections or vaccinations. All donors were Caucasian adults living in Nashville, Tennessee, USA. After blood collection by leukapheresis, PBMCs were isolated using Ficoll-Histopaque density gradient centrifugation and then cryopreserved in the vapor phase of liquid nitrogen. Analytical flow cytometry was used to check the purity and quantity of every magnetically sorted T cell population. Genomic DNA was isolated from every sorted fraction and measured by UV absorbance on a Nanodrop 2000c.

Using the deep immunoSEQ assay, TCR CDR3 regions were amplified from genomic DNA by multiplex PCR. Extracted genomic DNA from each cell subset was spread evenly across all wells of several immunoSEQ 96-well plates, with each plate serving as a replicate. For sorted subsets, each replicate PCR was loaded with approximately 190 ng genomic DNA, equivalent to about 33,000 T cell genomes. Purified libraries were quantified with a Qubit 3.0 fluorometer, sized on a Bioanalyzer 2100, and re-quantified with the KAPA Library Quantification kit. A separate single-read 150-cycle Illumina NextSeq 550 flow cell was used to sequence each immunoSEQ 96-well plate. From the authors' description of their analysis: The immunoSEQ output contained only junctional sequences without quality scores, so filtering could not match that applied to full-length reads. Sequences were annotated with PyIR, a Python wrapper for IgBLAST v1.9, and V/J genes and CDR3 were assigned using IMGT germline references. Any read was removed if the V/J assignment was weak (E-value above 1e-6), the CDR3 was missing, or the read contained stop codons, out-of-frame junctions, or ambiguous translated residues. V3J clonotypes were defined as sequences sharing the same inferred V gene, J gene, and CDR3 amino acid sequence. To compute the percentage overlap between repertoires, the number of shared unique clonotypes was divided by the size of the smaller repertoire. Repertoire richness was assessed with RTK rarefaction, the Chao1 estimator, and Recon v2.1 estimates of unobserved clonotypes. For all TCRbeta clonotypes obtained by the gDNA method from several donors, generation probabilities were computed with OLGA. Not all clones reach the TCRdb copy of this immuneACCESS table, which keeps in-frame sequences only. Checked studies attribute under half of the gap to unresolved V genes and leave the rest unexplained. From that table come the V and J calls and clone size; the DNA was used to work out D and trimming. Within this sample are hundreds of thousands of clones, with 95% to 97% of them counted one time only. The top ten clonotypes cover roughly 0.12% of the sample.

These data come from a study of shared clonotypes between healthy human individuals (dated by TCRdb to the early 2020s). Regarding the research as a whole: The cohort comprised a couple of women and a few men aged 18 to 49 years. Per donor, three plates each were used for CD4 naive and CD4 memory, two for CD8 naive, and one for CD8 memory. To estimate repertoire size and how much clonotypes are shared between individuals, the study performed deep sequencing of blood TCR repertoires from about 5 healthy adults. To increase sequencing depth and limit assay-specific biases, different laboratories used diverse techniques to prepare libraries and sequence TCR repertoires. Between about 0.8 and 8.9 billion PBMCs per donor were obtained by leukapheresis. Broader findings and caveats from the paper: Pairwise subsampling indicated that sequencing depth was expected to affect the degree of clonotype sharing among donors. Higher generation probabilities were observed for clonotypes shared by all four sorted-subset donors than for non-shared clonotypes. Because the study included a small number of donors, the genetic and exposure-history diversity represented was limited. Around 5.4% of naive CD4, approximately 3.7% of naive CD8, approximately 2% of memory CD4, and approximately 0.39% of memory CD8 clonotypes were shared across a few donors. Incomplete sequencing was indicated by rarefaction of sorted-subset datasets, despite the large sequencing depth. Estimated clonotype richness was generally larger for naive than for memory subsets. Sampling was limited to blood, and TCR repertoires in tissue likely differ from TCR repertoires in blood.

This clonotype was obtained from a woman in her twenties or thirties in good health. The sample taken for sequencing was naive CD8+ T cells sorted from blood. The sample's cell subset or site label, in plain terms: CD45RA+CCR7+. This receptor chain uses TRBV7-9 and TRBJ1-1; matching of 6 bases hints at TRBD1 as the D gene. The base sequence is TGTGCCAGCAGCCCCGGGACATCGAACACTGAAGCTTTCTTT. It translates as CASSPGTSNTEAFF.